This T cell receptor (beta chain) originates from a study of cytotoxic CD8 clonotypes in ibrutinib-treated CLL. This CDR3 is 13 amino acids long. The V end was cut by 2 bases, the J end by 5 bases, with 7 bases between. Per germline, CDR1 MRHNA and CDR2 SNTAGT. A remark on this clone: Its antigen is unknown.

The study, taken as a whole, reports: Sustained-remission patients were sampled at one set of times and progressing patients at different ones. Public clonotypes, found uncommonly, either contracted or stayed stable on treatment. Upon ibrutinib response clonality rose, and upon progression it fell back toward baseline.

Sequencing used immunoSEQ multiplex PCR; TCRdb keeps in-frame clones, though not all of them. Among roughly 330,000 clones, 67% were seen once, and the ten largest hold 5% to 6.5%. The sample here was PBMCs, taken after 36 months of ibrutinib treatment. This sequence joins TRBV6-4 and TRBJ2-1; D is uncertain. The TCR originated in a human donor with chronic lymphocytic leukemia. The CDR3 DNA reads as TGTGCCAGCAGTGACCAACAGCACAATGAGCAGTTCTTC. It specifies CASSDQQHNEQFF.